One T cell receptor (beta chain) is described in this entry. The sample comes from a study of neoadjuvant nivolumab and ipilimumab in lung cancer. The germline V gene has CDR1 SGHRS and CDR2 YFSETQ. This CDR3 is 13 amino acids long. Trimming removed 4 bases at V and 3 bases at J, with 10 bases between. The data were produced by immunoSEQ multiplex PCR, yet TCRdb's version contains in-frame clones alone and is incomplete. The sample contains about 18,000 clones, about 87% of which appear only once. The sequencing used peripheral blood, collected before neoadjuvant nivolumab, alone or with ipilimumab. The chain uses TRBV5-1 and TRBJ1-1; D call uncertain. The clonotype originates from an adult with non-small cell lung cancer. The CDR3 DNA follows: TGCGCCAGCAGCGTCCGGGAAGACACTGAAGCTTTCTTT. This codes for CASSVREDTEAFF.